What follows are 9 T cell receptor beta chains derived from one specimen sequenced in a study of CD4 T cells in relation to SARS-CoV-2 and coronaviruses. CD4+ T cells from unexposed donors were obtained before the COVID-19 pandemic (2011-2018). Isolation of CD4+ T cells took place after approximately 10 days in culture. Assay used: immunoSEQ multiplex PCR; TCRdb lists only in-frame clones, some missing. The sample gives about 29,000 clones, 78% of which show up once; 20% is in the top ten. What these receptors recognize is not known. The sample taken for sequencing was CD4+ T cells from PBMCs, cultured in vitro. The source is a human donor in good health.

The chain is built from TRBV6-2 or TRBV6-3 and TRBJ1-2; D is unresolved. The germline V and J ends were trimmed by 5 bases and 8 bases, with 9 bases remaining between them. From germline, CDR1 is MNHEY and CDR2 SVGEGT. The CDR3 has 11 residues. The CDR3 DNA is TGTGCCAGCAGTGAGGCGAGGGGCTACACCTTC. It encodes CASSEARGYTF.

The chain carries TRBV5-6 and TRBJ2-3, with D hard to call. Germline lookup yields CDR1 SGHDT and CDR2 YYEEEE. The V end lost 0 bases, the J end lost 1 base, and 15 bases lay between the germline ends. This CDR3 is 17 amino acids long. CDR3 nucleotide sequence: TGTGCCAGCAGCTTGGCCAATCGGCTTAGGGGCACAGATACGCAGTATTTT. Translating it yields CASSLANRLRGTDTQYF.

The chain employs TRBV5-1 and TRBJ2-5; 7 bases match TRBD1. The V segment lost 0 bases and the J segment 5 bases; nucleotides outside the gene matches: 4. The CDR3 has 14 amino acids. Looked up from germline, CDR1 is SGHRS and CDR2 is YFSETQ. CDR3 sequence reads: CASSLGQTGETQYF. The DNA for the CDR3 is TGCGCCAGCAGCTTGGGACAGACAGGGGAGACCCAGTACTTC.

V is TRBV7-8 and J is TRBJ2-6, with D perhaps matching TRBD1 (6 bases). V lost 5 bases to trimming and J lost 2 bases, with 16 bases between them. Germline CDR1 is SGHVS and CDR2 is FQNEAQ. The CDR3 sequence is 17 residues long. The CDR3 here is CASSPPQGIAGANVLTF. CDR3 DNA sequence: TGTGCCAGCAGCCCACCGCAGGGGATCGCTGGGGCCAACGTCCTGACTTTC.

Comment on this clone: A junction end diverges from the germline sequence, so it may reflect a read error. The chain uses TRBV9 and TRBJ1-1; tentatively, D is TRBD1 (5 bases). Per the germline V gene, CDR1 is SGDLS and CDR2 is YYNGEE. The CDR3 length is 12 residues. CDR3 region: CASSVAGGRIIF. For the CDR3, the DNA is TGTGCCAGCAGCGTAGCTGGGGGACGGATAATATTT.

This chain connects TRBV3-1 (or the pseudogene TRBV3-2) to TRBJ2-5; TRBD2 matches at 9 bases. CDR1 LGHDT and CDR2 YNNKEL come from the germline V gene (reference sequence). V lost 4 bases and J lost 2; bases outside the gene matches: 5. CDR3 size: 15 residues. The CDR3 loop is CASSRDLAGQETQYF. The CDR3 DNA is TGTGCCAGCAGCCGCGACCTAGCGGGACAAGAGACCCAGTACTTC.

This clone was detected only once. The chain combines TRBV7-9 with TRBJ2-1, with D possibly TRBD2 on 6 matching bases. CDR3 length: 15 residues. Germline values: CDR1 SEHNR, CDR2 FQNEAQ (reference sequence). Trimming shortened V by 1 base and J by 6 bases, and 13 bases separated the two germline ends. CDR3 sequence: CASSLDQAGRNEQFF. CDR3 DNA: TGTGCCAGCAGCTTAGACCAAGCGGGTCGCAATGAGCAGTTCTTC.

This chain uses TRBV4-2 with TRBJ2-3; TRBD2 aligns across 9 bases. The ends lost 2 bases at V and 5 bases at J; junction bases unmatched: 11. Germline V gene sequence: CDR1 LGHNA, CDR2 YNFKEQ. CDR3 length equals 17 residues. CDR3 region: CASSQFPAGGPIDTQYF. The CDR3 DNA reads TGTGCCAGCAGCCAATTTCCGGCGGGAGGGCCAATAGATACGCAGTATTTT.

This chain links TRBV4-2 with TRBJ1-5; D is unresolved. CDR1 is LGHNA and CDR2 is YNFKEQ in the germline V gene. V gave up 3 bases and J gave up 0 bases, with 3 bases separating them. This CDR3 is 13 amino acids long. The CDR3 loop reads CASSQDSNQPQHF. CDR3 coding DNA: TGTGCCAGCAGCCAGGATAGCAATCAGCCCCAGCATTTT.